This TCR beta chain comes out of a study of blood T cells in healthy people across ages. The CDR3 length is 13 residues. Trimming cost V 3 bases and J 2 bases, with 7 bases left between them. Primers used in a second PCR of roughly 6 to 12 cycles were a sample-barcoded 5' primer and a J-beta primer mix. All samples yielded 2.5 million or more CDR3-containing paired-end reads. TCRdb called the 5' RACE reads again in MiXCR, with one record for every CDR3 protein. The sample records about 1.5 million distinct CDR3 sequences, under 55% being singletons. This clonotype came up many times. Input material: blood. The gene calls are TRBV12-3 or TRBV12-4 and TRBJ1-2, with D perhaps matching TRBD1 (6 bases). The clonotype was recovered from a woman younger than 30 in good health. DNA of the CDR3: TGTGCCAGCAGTTTTGACAGGAACTATGGCTACACCTTC. Amino acids: CASSFDRNYGYTF.